These 24 T cell receptor beta chains were sequenced from one sample in a study of blood T cells in healthy people across ages. Then a second PCR, running about 7 to 11 cycles, was carried out with a sample-barcoded 5' primer and a J-beta primer mix. From the 5' RACE reads, TCRdb called clonotypes with MiXCR, one entry per CDR3 protein. The table records 1.5 million to 2 million distinct CDR3 sequences, around 42% of them present only once. Sequencing was performed on blood. These receptors all come from a human donor in good health.

This clonotype appeared many times. CDR3 residues: CSVESGGSSGANVLTF. In DNA, the CDR3 is TGCAGCGTTGAATCAGGGGGGAGCTCTGGGGCCAACGTCCTGACTTTC. The chain combines TRBV29-1 with TRBJ2-6; D is possibly TRBD1 (7 bases). This CDR3 is 16 amino acids long. V was cut by 2 bases and J by 0 bases, with 11 bases left in between. CDR1 SQVTM and CDR2 ANQGSEA come from the germline V gene.

The chain combines TRBV7-2 with TRBJ1-6, with 7 bases fitting TRBD1. CDR1 is SGHTA and CDR2 is FQGNSA in the germline V gene. The CDR3 totals 16 residues. Germline trimming cut 3 bases from V and 5 bases from J; bases unmatched to any gene: 7. Here the CDR3 reads CASSFTGQLDNSPLHF. DNA for the CDR3: TGTGCCAGCAGCTTTACGGGACAGTTAGATAATTCACCCCTCCACTTT.

The rearrangement uses TRBV11-2 and TRBJ2-1; D uncertain. The J call may be wrong; the DNA end is better matched by TRBJ2-7. The CDR3 has 15 amino acids. Germline V gene lookup returns CDR1 SGHAT and CDR2 FQNNGV. The DNA for the CDR3 is TGTGCCAGCAGCCGACCTTACTTCTCCTCTCGAGAGCAGTACTTC. It is translated as CASSRPYFSSREQYF.

The chain has TRBV7-2 and TRBJ1-2, with 7 bases identical to TRBD1. The CDR3 covers 15 residues. V was clipped by 2 bases and J by 4 bases; unmatched bases: 7. CDR1 is SGHTA and CDR2 is FQGNSA in the germline V gene. The CDR3 loop is CASSLLRDSLYGYTF. The CDR3 DNA follows: TGTGCCAGCAGCTTACTCCGGGACAGTCTCTATGGCTACACCTTC.

Comment on this clonotype: The junction shows a germline mismatch at one end, possibly a read error. The V and J genes are TRBV28 and TRBJ1-4, with 10 nucleotides matching TRBD1. The CDR3 is 17 residues long. Germline values: CDR1 MDHEN, CDR2 SYDVKM. CDR3 bases: TGTGCCAGCAGTTTCAGCCGGGACAGGGGAACTAATAAAAAACTGTTTTTT. This sequence encodes CASSFSRDRGTNKKLFF.

This clonotype showed up just a few times. This rearrangement joins TRBV6-6 to TRBJ2-4; D not resolved. Germline V gene data show CDR1 as MNHNY and CDR2 as SVGAGI (reference sequence). Trimming took 9 bases from V and 2 from J, leaving 11 bases between them. This CDR3 comprises 13 residues. The CDR3 DNA sequence: TGTGCCAGTCTTTTGCCCTCCAAAAACATTCAGTACTTC. It is translated as CASLLPSKNIQYF.

V gene TRBV4-2 combines with J gene TRBJ2-3, with D uncertain. Germline CDR1 is LGHNA and CDR2 is YNFKEQ. The CDR3 is 14 residues long. Trimming removed 8 bases from V and 2 bases from J, with 14 bases in between. CDR3 region: CASAHFAITDTQYF. DNA of the CDR3: TGTGCCAGCGCCCACTTCGCCATCACAGATACGCAGTATTTT.

J is TRBJ2-1 and V is TRBV7-9; D gene uncertain. The CDR3 runs 14 residues. From germline, CDR1 is SEHNR and CDR2 FQNEAQ (reference sequence). V lost 3 bases to trimming and J lost 4 bases, with 10 bases between them. In nucleotides, the CDR3 is TGTGCCAGCAGCTTTTTCGATGGGTACAATGAGCAGTTCTTC. This translates into CASSFFDGYNEQFF.

The V and J genes are TRBV29-1 and TRBJ2-7; 9 positions agree with TRBD1. The CDR3 consists of 13 residues. CDR1 and CDR2 from the germline V gene are SQVTM and ANQGSEA. V shed 6 bases and J 1 base; nucleotides not matched to a gene: 4. The CDR3, as DNA: TGCAGCGTGGGGGGACAGGGATCCTACGAGCAGTACTTC. Amino acid sequence: CSVGGQGSYEQYF.

Only one count was recorded for this clonotype. The chain joins TRBV7-2 to TRBJ1-2; D is undetermined. CDR1 is SGHTA and CDR2 is FQGNSA in the germline V gene. This CDR3 region has 15 residues. Trimming took off 1 base at V and 5 bases at J, with 14 bases between the two ends. The CDR3 spells CASSLDGGSVYGYTF. The CDR3 bases are TGTGCCAGCAGCTTAGATGGCGGCAGCGTGTATGGCTACACCTTC.

The chain carries TRBV6-5 and TRBJ2-1; 7 nucleotides agree with TRBD1. Germline trimming cut 6 bases from V and 6 bases from J; bases unmatched to any gene: 5. There are 13 residues in the CDR3. CDR1 is MNHEY, CDR2 SVGAGI, per germline. CDR3 sequence reads: CASSETGTNEQFF. CDR3 coding DNA: TGTGCCAGCAGCGAGACAGGGACCAATGAGCAGTTCTTC.

The chain recombines TRBV9 with TRBJ2-1; D is uncertain. Germline V CDR1 and CDR2: SGDLS, YYNGEE. This CDR3 has 16 residues. Deletions cut 2 bases from V and 4 bases from J, with 16 bases between. The DNA of the CDR3 is TGTGCCAGCAGCGTGACCGTCGGGTGGTCGTACAATGAGCAGTTCTTC. Translating gives CASSVTVGWSYNEQFF.

The rearrangement joins TRBV20-1 to TRBJ1-1; the match to TRBD1 covers 7 bases. Germline trimming cut 4 bases from V and 3 bases from J; bases unmatched to any gene: 8. The CDR3 sequence is 14 residues long. Looked up from germline, CDR1 is DFQATT and CDR2 is SNEGSKA (reference sequence). The CDR3 DNA sequence: TGCAGTGCTACTTACAGGGGCTTGGACACTGAAGCTTTCTTT. As protein: CSATYRGLDTEAFF.

This clonotype was seen only a few times. The chain recombines TRBV20-1 with TRBJ1-2; 7 bases fit TRBD1. Trimming cost V 6 bases and J 5 bases; bases outside gene matches: 9. The V gene's germline CDR1 is DFQATT and CDR2 SNEGSKA (reference sequence). The CDR3 sequence is 13 residues long. CDR3 coding DNA: TGCAGTGCCCTCGACAGGGATACGTATGGCTACACCTTC. Amino acids: CSALDRDTYGYTF.

This chain connects TRBV29-1 to TRBJ2-3; 7 positions agree with TRBD2. Losses at the gene ends were 4 bases for V and 3 bases for J; bases not matched to a gene: 7. The CDR3 has 14 amino acids. CDR1 and CDR2 (germline): SQVTM, ANQGSEA. The CDR3 DNA sequence: TGCAGCGTTGCTTGGCGGGGGAGGACAGATACGCAGTATTTT. Protein: CSVAWRGRTDTQYF.

This chain joins TRBV27 and TRBJ2-5; D may be TRBD1 (6 bases). CDR1 is MNHEY, CDR2 SMNVEV, per germline (reference sequence). V dropped 6 bases and J dropped 9 bases, with 14 bases sitting between them. The CDR3 has 12 amino acids. CDR3 region: CASRDEGEAQYF. The CDR3 coding sequence is TGTGCCAGCAGGGACGAGGGGGAAGCCCAGTACTTC.

This chain uses TRBV15 with TRBJ1-5; D unresolved. V was trimmed by 6 bases and J by 1 base, leaving 7 bases between them. The CDR3 has 13 amino acids. CDR1 and CDR2 from the germline V gene are LNHNV and YYDKDF (reference sequence). This CDR3 is CATSPDSNQPQHF. CDR3 in DNA: TGTGCCACCAGTCCGGACAGCAATCAGCCCCAGCATTTT.

This chain joins TRBV11-2 and TRBJ2-5, with 9 bases aligning to TRBD1. Germline assignment: CDR1 SGHAT and CDR2 FQNNGV. Losses at the gene ends were 3 bases for V and 7 bases for J; bases not matched to a gene: 0. CDR3 length: 12 amino acids. In DNA, the CDR3 is TGTGCCAGCAGCTTGGGACAGGGGACCCAGTACTTC. This codes for CASSLGQGTQYF.

This chain connects TRBV29-1 to TRBJ2-5, with 8 bases fitting TRBD2. V lost 6 bases and J lost 5; bases outside the gene matches: 8. CDR3 size: 13 residues. CDR1 SQVTM and CDR2 ANQGSEA come from the germline V gene. CDR3 region: CSVERGSVETQYF. The CDR3 DNA follows: TGCAGCGTGGAGCGGGGGTCGGTGGAGACCCAGTACTTC.

Points on this clonotype: One base away lies a much larger clone, so this may be a sequencing read error. The chain couples TRBV12-3 or TRBV12-4 to TRBJ1-5; D call uncertain. The CDR3 totals 12 residues. V lost 6 bases, J lost 0 bases, and 3 bases lay in between. CDR3 sequence: CASRRSNQPQHF. The CDR3 DNA reads TGTGCCAGCAGGCGTAGCAATCAGCCCCAGCATTTT.

This clonotype was counted once. The rearrangement links TRBV20-1 to TRBJ2-7; no reliable D call. The CDR3 runs to 15 residues. In germline, CDR1 is DFQATT, CDR2 SNEGSKA (reference sequence). The ends were cut back, 0 bases at V and 7 bases at J, with 19 bases in the middle. CDR3 residues: CSARDRLVSYNEQYF. Here the CDR3 DNA reads TGCAGTGCTAGAGATCGGCTGGTGTCCTACAATGAGCAGTACTTC.

This clonotype was observed a handful of times. V gene TRBV11-2 combines with J gene TRBJ2-1; D is tentatively TRBD1 or TRBD2 (6 bases each). Germline-derived CDR1 and CDR2 are SGHAT and FQNNGV. V lost 5 bases and J 8 bases, leaving 19 bases between the germline ends. This CDR3 region has 15 residues. DNA of the CDR3: TGTGCCAGCAGCATTTGGGGTACCGGGGGCTATGAGCAGTTCTTC. Translating it yields CASSIWGTGGYEQFF.

In this sample, this clonotype turned up a few times. The V and J genes are TRBV5-5 and TRBJ2-5; no clear D. Trimming took 1 base from V and 4 from J, leaving 8 bases between them. The CDR3 extends over 13 amino acids. Per the germline V gene, CDR1 is SGHKS and CDR2 is YYEKEE (reference sequence). The CDR3 sequence: CASSLPLRETQYF. As DNA, the CDR3 is TGTGCCAGCAGCTTGCCCCTCCGAGAGACCCAGTACTTC.

V is TRBV10-3 and J is TRBJ2-3, with D possibly being TRBD1 (7 bases). Per germline, CDR1 ENHRY and CDR2 SYGVKD. The V gene lost 4 bases and the J gene lost 0 bases, with 14 bases spanning the gap. This CDR3 region has 16 residues. CDR3 coding DNA: TGTGCCATCAGTGTCGGGCAGGGGGGTAGCACAGATACGCAGTATTTT. As protein: CAISVGQGGSTDTQYF.